These T cell receptor beta chains were read from a single sample in a study of blood T cell repertoires in COVID-19. The assay was immunoSEQ multiplex PCR, and TCRdb's table has in-frame clones only and misses some. The table lists more than 150,000 clones, roughly 89% of them singletons. Sequencing was carried out using peripheral blood. Receptor source: a woman between 65 and 79 years old with COVID-19, enrolled during active disease. The CDR3 runs from the conserved cysteine through the conserved F or W. A D gene is named only where the DNA matches it firmly. Some rows mark clone size as missing; the rest say once, few, many or name a class of expanded clone.

v_call: TRBV5-1; d_call: NA; clone_size: NA; j_call: TRBJ2-3; cdr3_nt: TGCGCCAGCAGACAGCAAGATACGCAGTATTTT; cdr3_aa: CASRQQDTQYF
v_call: TRBV19; d_call: NA; clone_size: NA; j_call: TRBJ2-3; cdr3_nt: TGTGCCAGTAGTGATCCGGGGACTGAGGGTACGCAGTATTTT; cdr3_aa: CASSDPGTEGTQYF
v_call: TRBV12-3/TRBV12-4; d_call: NA; clone_size: NA; j_call: TRBJ2-3; cdr3_nt: TGTGCCAGCAGAAGGCTAGTAGATACGCAGTATTTT; cdr3_aa: CASRRLVDTQYF
v_call: TRBV5-6; d_call: TRBD1; clone_size: NA; j_call: TRBJ2-4; cdr3_nt: TGTGCCAGCAGCTTACCGGGACAGGAAAACATTCAGTACTTC; cdr3_aa: CASSLPGQENIQYF
v_call: TRBV30; d_call: TRBD1; clone_size: NA; j_call: TRBJ1-5; cdr3_nt: TGTGCCTGGAGTGGACAGGGAGGCGGCAATCAGCCCCAGCATTTT; cdr3_aa: CAWSGQGGGNQPQHF
v_call: TRBV10-3; d_call: TRBD1; clone_size: once; j_call: TRBJ1-1; cdr3_nt: TGTGCCATCAGTTCAGGACAGGGGACCACTGAAGCTTTCTTT; cdr3_aa: CAISSGQGTTEAFF
v_call: TRBV7-9; d_call: NA; clone_size: NA; j_call: TRBJ1-5; cdr3_nt: TGTGCCAGCAGCTTAGGGGTGGGCGCCAGCAATCAGCCCCAGCATTTT; cdr3_aa: CASSLGVGASNQPQHF
v_call: TRBV2; d_call: TRBD1; clone_size: NA; j_call: TRBJ2-4; cdr3_nt: TGTGCCAGCTGGGGACAGTCTCGAGCCAAAAACATTCAGTACTTC; cdr3_aa: CASWGQSRAKNIQYF
v_call: TRBV27; d_call: NA; clone_size: NA; j_call: TRBJ1-4; cdr3_nt: TGTGCCAGCAGTTGGGGAGGGGGGGGAAGGAAAAAACTGTTTTTT; cdr3_aa: CASSWGGGGRKKLFF
v_call: TRBV11-2; d_call: NA; clone_size: NA; j_call: TRBJ1-1; cdr3_nt: TGTGCCAGCAGCTTAGAGTTTGGCCGCATGAACACTGAAGCTTTCTTT; cdr3_aa: CASSLEFGRMNTEAFF
v_call: TRBV5-1; d_call: TRBD1; clone_size: NA; j_call: TRBJ1-1; cdr3_nt: TGCGCCAGCAGCTTGGGACAGGGTCAAATAAAGAGGACTGAAGCTTTCTTT; cdr3_aa: CASSLGQGQIKRTEAFF
v_call: TRBV11-2; d_call: TRBD2; clone_size: once; j_call: TRBJ2-7; cdr3_nt: TGTGCCAGCAGCCCGGGGGACTACTTCGATTACGAGCAGTACTTC; cdr3_aa: CASSPGDYFDYEQYF
v_call: TRBV19; d_call: NA; clone_size: NA; j_call: TRBJ1-2; cdr3_nt: TGTGCCAGTAGCAGGACAGCTGCTAACTATGGCTACACCTTC; cdr3_aa: CASSRTAANYGYTF
v_call: TRBV6-6; d_call: NA; clone_size: NA; j_call: TRBJ1-4; cdr3_nt: TGTGCCAGCAGTTACATCGGGGGGCTAGGTGAAAAACTGTTTTTT; cdr3_aa: CASSYIGGLGEKLFF
v_call: TRBV7-6; d_call: NA; clone_size: once; j_call: TRBJ1-1; cdr3_nt: TGTGCCAGCAGCTTAGGGCAGGGGACTGAAGCTTTCTTT; cdr3_aa: CASSLGQGTEAFF